Listed here are 23 T cell receptor beta chains from one sample, sequenced in a study of blood T cell repertoires in COVID-19. Method: immunoSEQ multiplex PCR; TCRdb's copy keeps in-frame clones and lacks some. The table shows hundreds of thousands of clones, with around 89% occurring only once. Material for sequencing was peripheral blood. These receptor sequences come from a woman aged 45-65 years with active or convalescent COVID-19.

The chain has TRBV6-2 or TRBV6-3 and TRBJ2-1, with TRBD2 identical over 8 bases. The junction had 4 bases not matched to a gene; V was cut back by 4 bases and J by 2 bases. The CDR3 is 15 amino acids. Germline-derived CDR1 and CDR2 are MNHEY and SVGEGT. This chain's CDR3 is CASSFKAGAYNEQFF. CDR3 DNA sequence: TGTGCCAGCAGTTTCAAAGCGGGAGCCTACAATGAGCAGTTCTTC.

V is TRBV27 and J is TRBJ1-1, with D possibly being TRBD1 (5 bases). Germline V gene sequence: CDR1 MNHEY, CDR2 SMNVEV (reference sequence). The V gene lost 6 bases and the J gene lost 5 bases, with 19 bases spanning the gap. The CDR3 runs to 15 residues. In nucleotides, the CDR3 is TGTGCCAGCAGGGTATGGGGCACCCAGTGGACTGAAGCTTTCTTT. It encodes CASRVWGTQWTEAFF.

The chain employs TRBV7-2 and TRBJ2-7; no clear D. Germline CDR1 reads SGHTA; CDR2 reads FQGNSA. This CDR3 contains 14 residues. The ends were cut back, 5 bases at V and 0 bases at J, with 11 bases in the middle. CDR3 DNA sequence: TGTGCCAGCAGCGAAACCCCGCGCTCCTACGAGCAGTACTTC. It encodes CASSETPRSYEQYF.

The chain carries TRBV19 and TRBJ2-2; TRBD2 matches at 13 bases. This CDR3 comprises 17 residues. V trimming: 8 bases; J trimming: 6 bases; junction bases outside the gene matches: 12. The germline gives CDR1 LNHDA, CDR2 SQIVND (reference sequence). The DNA of the CDR3 is TGTGCCAGTTGCCCGACTAGCGGGGGGCGGCAGGCCGGGGAGCTGTTTTTT. Translation gives CASCPTSGGRQAGELFF.

This clone was seen only once. The chain uses TRBV6-6 and TRBJ1-2; a possible D gene is TRBD1 (6 bases). Germline V lookup: CDR1 MNHNY, CDR2 SVGAGI (reference sequence). The CDR3 is made up of 14 amino acids. Trimming removed 6 bases at V and 4 bases at J, with 15 bases between. CDR3 amino acids: CASRKGVESYGYTF. The CDR3 coding sequence is TGTGCCAGCAGGAAGGGGGTAGAGAGCTATGGCTACACCTTC.

The V call is TRBV10-3, the J call TRBJ2-7; 9 bases fit TRBD2. This CDR3 has 15 amino acids. In germline, CDR1 is ENHRY, CDR2 SYGVKD. J was trimmed by 2 bases and V by 0 bases; bases with no gene match: 2. The CDR3 is CAISESTSGPYEQYF. CDR3 nucleotide sequence: TGTGCCATCAGTGAGTCGACTAGCGGACCCTACGAGCAGTACTTC.

The V and J genes are TRBV4-2 and TRBJ1-1; 8 bases match TRBD1. V lost 4 bases to trimming and J lost 3 bases; unmatched junction nucleotides: 7. Germline CDR1 and CDR2: LGHNA and YNFKEQ. This CDR3 has 15 residues. The CDR3 bases are TGTGCCAGCAGCCTCGGACAGGGACAAGACACTGAAGCTTTCTTT. Translated, it gives CASSLGQGQDTEAFF.

The genes are TRBV5-1 and TRBJ2-1; a weak D match, TRBD2 (5 bases). V lost 4 bases to trimming and J lost 4 bases, with 15 bases between them. Germline V gives CDR1 SGHRS, CDR2 YFSETQ. CDR3 size: 15 residues. The CDR3: CASSGSSDPYNEQFF. For the CDR3, the DNA is TGCGCCAGCAGCGGCAGTAGCGACCCTTACAATGAGCAGTTCTTC.

This rearrangement joins TRBV30 to TRBJ1-5; 10 positions match TRBD1. The CDR3 is 13 amino acids. The germline gives CDR1 GTSNPN, CDR2 SVGIG (reference sequence). The V and J ends lost 3 bases and 8 bases, in that order; junction bases with no gene match: 4. The CDR3 sequence is CAWSPTGGKPQHF. The CDR3 DNA follows: TGTGCCTGGAGCCCGACAGGGGGCAAGCCCCAGCATTTT.

The rearrangement uses TRBV12-3 or TRBV12-4 and TRBJ1-3; 7 positions match TRBD1. This CDR3 has 13 residues. With 6 bases clipped from V and 9 bases from J, the junction kept 8 bases outside the gene matches. The CDR3 region is CASSPDRLGTIYF. CDR3 nucleotide sequence: TGTGCCAGCAGCCCGGACAGGCTCGGCACCATATATTTT.

CDR3 coding DNA: TGTGCCAGTAGGCCCCCACAGGAGACCTATGGCTACACCTTC. Protein product: CASRPPQETYGYTF. The chain carries TRBV5-4 and TRBJ1-2, with D perhaps TRBD1 (5 bases). The CDR3 length is 14 residues. V lost 8 bases, J lost 4 bases, and 18 bases lay in between. The V gene's germline CDR1 is SGHNT and CDR2 YYREEE (reference sequence).

The CDR3 DNA reads as TGCGCCAGCAGTCACTACCCCGAGAGGAAAGGGAGGAAGATCGGTGGCTACACCTTC. It yields the protein CASSHYPERKGRKIGGYTF. The chain carries TRBV23-1 and TRBJ1-2; D gene uncertain. TRBV23-1 is assigned to the ORF class and has an uncertain function. Trimming shortened V by 3 bases and J by 7 bases, and 30 bases separated the two germline ends. The CDR3 has 19 residues.

The chain is built from TRBV25-1 and TRBJ1-1, with D unclear. Germline lookup yields CDR1 MGHDK and CDR2 SYGVNS. V lost 7 bases and J lost 0, with 12 bases in between. The length of the CDR3 is 14 residues. CDR3 in DNA: TGTGCCAGCAAACCGACATGGATGAACACTGAAGCTTTCTTT. Protein: CASKPTWMNTEAFF. The variable domain in full, with the rest retrieved from reference TRBV25-1 and TRBJ1-1, is EADIYQTPRYLVIGTGKKITLECSQTMGHDKMYWYQQDPGMELHLIHYSYGVNSTEKGDLSSESTVSRIRTEHFPLTLESARPSHTSQYLCASKPTWMNTEAFFGQGTRLTVV.

V usage is TRBV29-1 and J usage is TRBJ1-1; 9 bases align to TRBD1. V shed 6 bases and J 5 bases; nucleotides not matched to a gene: 10. Germline V gives CDR1 SQVTM, CDR2 ANQGSEA. This CDR3 is 14 amino acids long. CDR3 protein: CSVSNPGQGTEAFF. CDR3 nucleotides: TGCAGCGTCTCAAACCCGGGACAGGGAACTGAAGCTTTCTTT.

V is TRBV5-1 and J is TRBJ2-4; TRBD1 matches at 8 bases. V dropped 4 bases and J dropped 7; count of bases not matched to a gene: 16. This CDR3 contains 17 residues. Germline V gives CDR1 SGHRS, CDR2 YFSETQ. CDR3 residues: CASSHPGGVFLSNIQYF. The CDR3 region has the DNA TGCGCCAGCAGCCATCCAGGGGGCGTGTTTCTTAGTAACATTCAGTACTTC. The variable domain in full, with the rest retrieved from reference TRBV5-1 and TRBJ2-4, is KAGVTQTPRYLIKTRGQQVTLSCSPISGHRSVSWYQQTPGQGLQFLFEYFSETQRNKGNFPGRFSGRQFSNSRSEMNVSTLELGDSALYLCASSHPGGVFLSNIQYFGAGTRLSVL.

There are a few counts of this clone. The gene calls are TRBV7-9 and TRBJ1-1, with D unclear. The V end lost 2 bases, the J end lost 0 bases, and 13 bases lay between the germline ends. Germline CDR1 reads SEHNR; CDR2 reads FQNEAQ (reference sequence). The CDR3 has 16 residues. CDR3 bases: TGTGCCAGCAGCTTAACCCAGGCTACAATGAACACTGAAGCTTTCTTT. This gives the protein CASSLTQATMNTEAFF.

This clone appeared a few times. The chain links TRBV14 to TRBJ1-2; D is ambiguous. CDR1 is SGHDN, CDR2 FVKESK, per germline. Trimming left V 1 base short and J 4 bases short, with 7 bases between. This CDR3 region has 13 residues. CDR3 protein: CASSQAQLYGYTF. CDR3 nucleotides: TGTGCCAGCAGCCAAGCACAGCTCTATGGCTACACCTTC.

The count of this clone is one. The chain links TRBV4-1 to TRBJ1-4; D is unresolved. Germline assignment: CDR1 MGHRA and CDR2 YSYEKL. This CDR3 spans 18 amino acids. V was trimmed by 0 bases and J by 0 bases, leaving 14 bases between them. CDR3 coding DNA: TGCGCCAGCAGCCAAGAGCCGATCACGGCGGCAACTAATGAAAAACTGTTTTTT. This codes for CASSQEPITAATNEKLFF.

This chain joins TRBV19 and TRBJ2-5, with 8 bases aligning to TRBD1. Germline V CDR1 and CDR2: LNHDA, SQIVND (reference sequence). The length of the CDR3 is 16 residues. V lost 3 bases to trimming and J lost 5 bases; unmatched junction nucleotides: 11. The CDR3 spells CASSIHIDRGWETQYF. CDR3 bases: TGTGCCAGTAGTATCCACATCGACAGGGGTTGGGAGACCCAGTACTTC.

The chain has TRBV4-1 and TRBJ1-1, with 11 positions matching TRBD1. Trimming at V came to 4 bases and at J to 4 bases, leaving 5 bases not matched to a gene. CDR3 length: 15 amino acids. Germline V CDR1 and CDR2: MGHRA, YSYEKL. The CDR3, as DNA: TGCGCCAGCAGCCGCTCCGGGACAGGGGGCACTGAAGCTTTCTTT. Protein product: CASSRSGTGGTEAFF.

This chain uses TRBV7-8 with TRBJ2-1, with 12 bases lining up with TRBD2. From germline, CDR1 is SGHVS and CDR2 FQNEAQ. The junction had 5 bases not matched to a gene; V was cut back by 4 bases and J by 4 bases. The CDR3 spans 16 residues. For the CDR3, the DNA is TGTGCCAGCAGCTCAGTGACTAGCGGGGGATACAATGAGCAGTTCTTC. Amino acids: CASSSVTSGGYNEQFF.

The rearrangement joins TRBV4-2 to TRBJ2-7; 8 nucleotides match TRBD1. This CDR3 region has 17 residues. With 0 bases clipped from V and 1 base from J, the junction kept 8 bases outside the gene matches. The V gene's germline CDR1 is LGHNA and CDR2 YNFKEQ. DNA of the CDR3: TGTGCCAGCAGCCAAGATACCGGCAGGGGGCTTTCCTACGAGCAGTACTTC. Amino acid sequence: CASSQDTGRGLSYEQYF.

The V gene is TRBV6-2 or TRBV6-3, the J gene TRBJ1-5, with 9 bases aligning to TRBD1. CDR1 MNHEY and CDR2 SVGEGT come from the germline V gene. J was trimmed by 1 base and V by 5 bases; bases with no gene match: 3. The CDR3 spans 15 residues. The CDR3 sequence is CASSPGQGSNQPQHF. The CDR3 nucleotides are TGTGCCAGCAGTCCGGGACAGGGAAGCAATCAGCCCCAGCATTTT.